The rows below give T cell receptor beta chains drawn from one sample of a study of cytomegalovirus exposure and HLA in healthy donors. Clones were read by immunoSEQ multiplex PCR, and TCRdb kept only the in-frame ones, dropping some. The sample lists about 170,000 clones, roughly three quarters occurring once. Sequenced sample: PBMCs. Receptors were obtained from a woman in her 50s in good health and CMV-seronegative. The CDR3 runs from the conserved cysteine through the conserved F or W. A D gene is named only where the DNA matches it firmly. The listing skips clone size in some rows; elsewhere it reads once, few, many or a size class.

D gene	V gene	clone size	J gene	CDR3 DNA	CDR3 protein
.	TRBV29-1	.	TRBJ1-2	TGCAGCGTCAGGGCCGACTATGGCTACACCTTC	CSVRADYGYTF
TRBD1	TRBV7-6	once	TRBJ1-1	TGTGCCAGCAGCTTAGAGCCGGGACAGGGGAAATACACTGAAGCTTTCTTT	CASSLEPGQGKYTEAFF
TRBD2	TRBV19	.	TRBJ2-5	TGTGCCAGTAGTACACGGGCCCCACTAGCGGGGGCGCAAGAGACCCAGTACTTC	CASSTRAPLAGAQETQYF
TRBD1	TRBV7-2	.	TRBJ2-1	TGTGCCAGCAGCTCCCTCAGACAGGGGGCCCTAGTAGTGCAGTTCTTC	CASSSLRQGALVVQFF
TRBD1	TRBV27	.	TRBJ2-2	TGTGCCAGCAGTTTATTCGGGACAGCGAACACCGGGGAGCTGTTTTTT	CASSLFGTANTGELFF
.	TRBV5-1	.	TRBJ1-1	TGCGCCAGCAGCTTAGGGGTTTCTGTAATGAACACTGAAGCTTTCTTT	CASSLGVSVMNTEAFF
TRBD1	TRBV19	once	TRBJ2-7	TGTGCCAGTAGTCCCGGGACAGTCTCCTACGAGCAGTACTTC	CASSPGTVSYEQYF
TRBD1	TRBV10-1	.	TRBJ1-1	TGCGCCAGCCGAGACCAGGGGGCCACTGAAGCTTTCTTT	CASRDQGATEAFF
.	TRBV15	few	TRBJ2-1	TGTGCCACCAGCAGAGGGGGCCCGTACAATGAGCAGTTCTTC	CATSRGGPYNEQFF
TRBD2	TRBV28	once	TRBJ2-1	TGTGCCAGCAGTTTCAGAACTAGCGGCTCCTACAATGAGCAGTTCTTC	CASSFRTSGSYNEQFF
.	TRBV28	.	TRBJ2-7	TGTGCCAGCAGTTTAAGAGGCAGCAGCTCCTACGAGCAGTACTTC	CASSLRGSSSYEQYF
TRBD1	TRBV18	once	TRBJ1-2	TGTGCCAGCTCACCACAAAGGGGGACAGGGGGCAGCTATGGCTACACCTTC	CASSPQRGTGGSYGYTF
TRBD2	TRBV19	.	TRBJ2-3	TGTGCCAGTACCGGGTTAAGGGGACTAGCGGGGAGCACAGATACGCAGTATTTT	CASTGLRGLAGSTDTQYF
.	TRBV29-1	.	TRBJ2-2	TGCAGCGTTGGTCAGGCTTTGGGCGGGGAGCTGTTTTTT	CSVGQALGGELFF
.	TRBV29-1	once	TRBJ2-7	TGCAGCGTTGCAGGGTTGAGGAACGAGCAGTACTTC	CSVAGLRNEQYF
.	TRBV7-9	.	TRBJ1-2	TGTGCCAGCAGCTTAGCGACTCAGGGTATCTATGGCTACACCTTC	CASSLATQGIYGYTF
TRBD2	TRBV29-1	.	TRBJ2-3	TGCAGCGTTGACCCCGGGCTAGCGGCCCCAGATACGCAGTATTTT	CSVDPGLAAPDTQYF
TRBD2	TRBV19	.	TRBJ2-3	TGTGCCAGTAGTACTGGACTAGCGGGCGGAGGTGGAGATACGCAGTATTTT	CASSTGLAGGGGDTQYF
.	TRBV5-1	.	TRBJ2-1	TGCGCCAGCAGCTTGGTGGGGCTCGTTGGCGGGGCGTCCTACAATGAGCAGTTCTTC	CASSLVGLVGGASYNEQFF
.	TRBV5-1	.	TRBJ2-1	TGCGCCAGCAGCTTCGGTAACTCCTACAATGAGCAGTTCTTC	CASSFGNSYNEQFF
.	TRBV7-2	.	TRBJ2-1	TGTGCCAGCAGCTTAGCGGCTAGCGTTGAGCAGTTCTTC	CASSLAASVEQFF
TRBD2	TRBV9	.	TRBJ2-3	TGTGCCAGCAGCGTAGGGACTAGCTCTAGCACAGATACGCAGTATTTT	CASSVGTSSSTDTQYF
.	TRBV27	.	TRBJ1-5	TGTGCCAGCAGTCCCCTAGGTGGAGATCAGCCCCAGCATTTT	CASSPLGGDQPQHF
.	TRBV5-4	.	TRBJ1-1	TGTGCCAGCAGCTCGGGTATAGGAATGAACACTGAAGCTTTCTTT	CASSSGIGMNTEAFF
.	TRBV27	few	TRBJ2-3	TGTGCCAGCAGTTTATTCTGGCCAGATACGCAGTATTTT	CASSLFWPDTQYF
TRBD1	TRBV12-5	.	TRBJ1-1	TGTGCTAGTGGTCCGGGGACAGGGGGCACTGAAGCTTTCTTT	CASGPGTGGTEAFF
TRBD2	TRBV14	many	TRBJ2-1	TGTGCCAGCAGCCAAGCGGCTAGCGGGAGTCTAAGGCAGTTCTTC	CASSQAASGSLRQFF
.	TRBV6-5	few	TRBJ2-1	TGTGCCAGCAGTTACTCGCTAGTGAATGAGCAGTTCTTC	CASSYSLVNEQFF
.	TRBV19	.	TRBJ2-7	TGTGCCAGTAGTAGCGGCGTTACCTCCGAGCAGTACTTC	CASSSGVTSEQYF
.	TRBV28	.	TRBJ1-3	TGTGCCATCGAGGGCAGATCCTCTGGAAACACCATATATTTT	CAIEGRSSGNTIYF
TRBD1	TRBV5-1	.	TRBJ2-1	TGCGCCAGCAGCTTGGACGGACAGGATCGTTACAATGAGCAGTTCTTC	CASSLDGQDRYNEQFF
TRBD2	TRBV10-3	once	TRBJ2-5	TGTGCCATCAGTGATCGGGGGGACTGGGAAGAGCAGTACTTC	CAISDRGDWEEQYF
TRBD1	TRBV4-3	.	TRBJ1-5	TGCGCCAGCAGCCAGGGGACAGGTAGGCCCCAGCATTTT	CASSQGTGRPQHF
TRBD2	TRBV7-3	.	TRBJ2-2	TGTGCCAGCAGCTTAGCCCCCAGCGGGAGGGCCCGTAGCACCGGGGAGCTGTTTTTT	CASSLAPSGRARSTGELFF
TRBD1	TRBV7-9	once	TRBJ1-2	TGTGCCAGCAGCCCGAGACAGGGGGCAACGAGCTATGGCTACACCTTC	CASSPRQGATSYGYTF
.	TRBV6-1	.	TRBJ2-1	TGTGCCAGCAGGGGGACAGCGGGTCTTGAGCAGTTCTTC	CASRGTAGLEQFF
.	TRBV28	.	TRBJ2-1	TGTGCCAGCAGCGAGGGTCAGGGGGGCAACAATGAGCAGTTCTTC	CASSEGQGGNNEQFF
.	TRBV19	.	TRBJ2-7	TGTGCCAGTAGCGGCGGGTATCGGGACGAGCAGTACTTC	CASSGGYRDEQYF
TRBD1	TRBV4-2	few	TRBJ1-4	TGTGCCAGCAGCTGGTTCGGCCCGATCGGGACAGGGGGAGAAAAACTGTTTTTT	CASSWFGPIGTGGEKLFF
.	TRBV6-1	.	TRBJ2-7	TGTGCCAGCAGTGAATATCCGGGTCCATCCTACGAGCAGTACTTC	CASSEYPGPSYEQYF
TRBD1	TRBV28	.	TRBJ1-2	TGTGCCAGCAGTGCCTACGGGACAGGGTATGGCTACACCTTC	CASSAYGTGYGYTF
.	TRBV18	.	TRBJ1-4	TGTGCCAGCTCACCACCGCGGCCGGAGGCTAATGAAAAACTGTTTTTT	CASSPPRPEANEKLFF
TRBD2	TRBV30	.	TRBJ2-2	TGTGCCTGGAACAACGGGGGGGGCACCGGGGAGCTGTTTTTT	CAWNNGGGTGELFF
.	TRBV2	.	TRBJ2-3	TGTGCCAGCAACATCGCAGATACGCAGTATTTT	CASNIADTQYF
TRBD1	TRBV19	once	TRBJ1-5	TGTGCCAGTGGTTCACCGGGACAGGTCAATCAGCCCCAGCATTTT	CASGSPGQVNQPQHF
.	TRBV7-2	.	TRBJ1-1	TGTGCCAGCAGCCTACAGGTGCTGAACACTGAAGCTTTCTTT	CASSLQVLNTEAFF
.	TRBV9	once	TRBJ2-1	TGTGCCAGCAGCGTAGGGAAGGGAGTGGTGTACAATGAGCAGTTCTTC	CASSVGKGVVYNEQFF
.	TRBV7-2	once	TRBJ1-2	TGTGCCAGCAGCTTCGCAACCCCAGTGGATGGCTACACCTTC	CASSFATPVDGYTF
.	TRBV5-1	.	TRBJ1-2	TGCGCCAGCAGCTCCGGGAGCCTAGCCATTGGCTACACCTTC	CASSSGSLAIGYTF
.	TRBV10-2	few	TRBJ2-7	TGCGCCAGCATTTCGGACAGCTCCTACGAGCAGTACTTC	CASISDSSYEQYF
.	TRBV28	.	TRBJ2-6	TGTGCCAGCAGGGAAAGCGTCCGCTCTGGGGCCAACGTCCTGACTTTC	CASRESVRSGANVLTF